The rows below give T cell receptor beta chains drawn from one sample of a study of cytomegalovirus exposure and HLA in healthy donors. The repertoire was sequenced with immunoSEQ multiplex PCR; TCRdb's copy has only in-frame clones and lacks some. The profile shows about 100,000 clones, 60% to 80% of them singletons. Specimen: PBMCs. The receptor set was obtained from a woman in her forties in good health and CMV-seronegative. Both conserved end residues are part of each CDR3. A D gene is named only where the DNA matches it firmly. Clone size is given for some rows only: seen once, a few or many times, or a class if the clone is expanded.

v_gene,j_gene,abundance,d_gene,CDR3aa,CDR3nt
TRBV19,TRBJ2-7,few,TRBD2,CASRFVGGGSYEQYF,TGTGCCAGTAGGTTTGTCGGCGGGGGGTCCTACGAGCAGTACTTC
TRBV6-1,TRBJ2-1,NA,NA,CASSGSSSSYNEQFF,TGTGCCAGCAGTGGAAGTTCGAGCTCCTACAATGAGCAGTTCTTC
TRBV28,TRBJ2-5,NA,TRBD1,CASKQTGVQETQYF,TGTGCCAGCAAACAGACAGGGGTCCAAGAGACCCAGTACTTC
TRBV7-6,TRBJ2-5,NA,NA,CAVTTPQETQYF,TGTGCCGTGACGACACCGCAAGAGACCCAGTACTTC
TRBV30,TRBJ1-6,NA,NA,CAWAPGQSGSPLHF,TGTGCCTGGGCCCCCGGACAGAGCGGTTCACCCCTCCACTTT
TRBV7-8,TRBJ1-6,NA,NA,CASSLGPGEGNSPLHF,TGTGCCAGCAGCTTAGGACCAGGGGAGGGAAATTCACCCCTCCACTTT
TRBV27,TRBJ2-1,once,NA,CASSWGKGVEQFF,TGTGCCAGCAGCTGGGGGAAGGGGGTTGAGCAGTTCTTC
TRBV15,TRBJ1-1,NA,TRBD1,CATSRGGQGNTEAFF,TGTGCCACCAGCCGGGGGGGACAGGGGAACACTGAAGCTTTCTTT
TRBV6-5,TRBJ2-3,once,TRBD2,CASSRREGDTQYF,TGTGCCAGCAGCCGGAGGGAGGGAGATACGCAGTATTTT
TRBV7-3,TRBJ2-2,NA,NA,CASSSDTGELFF,TGTGCCAGCAGCTCGGACACCGGGGAGCTGTTTTTT
TRBV18,TRBJ1-5,NA,NA,CASSTTRGSYSNQPQHF,TGTGCCAGCTCAACCACCAGGGGTTCCTATAGCAATCAGCCCCAGCATTTT
TRBV4-1,TRBJ1-1,NA,NA,CASSQEERTEAFF,TGCGCCAGCAGCCAAGAAGAGAGGACTGAAGCTTTCTTT
TRBV10-3,TRBJ1-2,NA,TRBD1,CAISTTGGDGYTF,TGTGCCATCAGCACGACAGGGGGAGATGGCTACACCTTC
TRBV7-9,TRBJ1-3,NA,TRBD1,CASSLAGQGHSGNTIYF,TGTGCCAGCAGCTTAGCGGGACAGGGTCACTCTGGAAACACCATATATTTT
TRBV11-2,TRBJ2-2,NA,NA,CASSLRGNTGELFF,TGTGCCAGCAGCTTACGGGGGAACACCGGGGAGCTGTTTTTT
TRBV29-1,TRBJ2-5,NA,TRBD1,CSIEGGAYQETQYF,TGCAGCATTGAAGGGGGCGCGTACCAAGAGACCCAGTACTTC
TRBV25-1,TRBJ2-7,NA,TRBD2,CASSAAGDSYEQYF,TGTGCCAGCAGTGCTGCGGGAGACTCCTACGAGCAGTACTTC
TRBV15,TRBJ1-2,once,TRBD1,CATSKGQGDGGYTF,TGTGCCACCAGCAAGGGACAGGGGGACGGTGGCTACACCTTC